A selection of T cell receptor beta chains follows, all from one sample in a study of blood T cell repertoires in COVID-19. The table came from immunoSEQ multiplex PCR; TCRdb's copy has only in-frame clones and leaves some out. The sample shows roughly 300,000 clones, just over 90% of them seen only once. Source material: peripheral blood. The receptors here all came from a woman aged 25 to 39 with COVID-19, enrolled during active disease. The CDR3 runs from the conserved cysteine through the conserved F or W. Each record gives: V gene, clone size, J gene, D gene, CDR3 protein, CDR3 DNA. D genes are given only for firm matches. Size is stated for part of the rows, as once, few or many counts, or as a class when the clone is expanded.

v_call: TRBV7-9; clone_size: -; j_call: TRBJ2-3; d_call: -; cdr3_aa: CASSPGITRDGDTQYF; cdr3_nt: TGTGCCAGCAGTCCCGGGATCACCCGAGACGGAGATACGCAGTATTTT
v_call: TRBV13; clone_size: -; j_call: TRBJ2-7; d_call: -; cdr3_aa: CASSRTFSWDEQYF; cdr3_nt: TGTGCCAGCAGTCGGACTTTCTCCTGGGACGAGCAGTACTTC
v_call: TRBV28; clone_size: once; j_call: TRBJ1-2; d_call: TRBD1; cdr3_aa: CASSSGTGPGYGYTF; cdr3_nt: TGTGCCAGCAGTTCCGGGACAGGGCCGGGCTATGGCTACACCTTC
v_call: TRBV7-2; clone_size: -; j_call: TRBJ1-5; d_call: TRBD1; cdr3_aa: CASSPQTGMSNQPQHF; cdr3_nt: TGTGCCAGCAGCCCCCAGACAGGGATGAGCAATCAGCCCCAGCATTTT
v_call: TRBV4-2; clone_size: -; j_call: TRBJ1-3; d_call: TRBD1; cdr3_aa: CASSQEQGGPGNTIYF; cdr3_nt: TGTGCCAGCAGCCAGGAACAGGGGGGCCCTGGAAACACCATATATTTT
v_call: TRBV4-1; clone_size: -; j_call: TRBJ1-2; d_call: TRBD1; cdr3_aa: CASSGQGAGYTF; cdr3_nt: TGCGCCAGCAGCGGCCAGGGGGCCGGCTACACCTTC
v_call: TRBV11-2; clone_size: -; j_call: TRBJ1-2; d_call: TRBD1; cdr3_aa: CASSLQGVNPNYGYTF; cdr3_nt: TGTGCCAGCAGCTTACAGGGGGTGAACCCTAACTATGGCTACACCTTC
v_call: TRBV25-1; clone_size: -; j_call: TRBJ1-2; d_call: -; cdr3_aa: CASSELVSYGYTF; cdr3_nt: TGTGCCAGCAGTGAATTGGTCAGCTATGGCTACACCTTC
v_call: TRBV19; clone_size: -; j_call: TRBJ1-2; d_call: -; cdr3_aa: CASGGDTLYGYTF; cdr3_nt: TGTGCCAGCGGGGGGGACACCCTTTATGGCTACACCTTC
v_call: TRBV20-1; clone_size: -; j_call: TRBJ2-7; d_call: -; cdr3_aa: CSASKSSYEQYF; cdr3_nt: TGCAGTGCTAGTAAGAGCTCCTACGAGCAGTACTTC